This entry lists 15 T cell receptor beta chains sequenced from one sample in a study of shared clonotypes between healthy human individuals. Only in-frame clones appear in the TCRdb table, and some are missing; sequencing was by immunoSEQ multiplex PCR. The profile covers hundreds of thousands of clones, with approximately 96% appearing a single time and around 0.1% taken by the ten largest. Naive CD8 cells comprised CD45RO-negative, CCR7-positively selected cells, excluding terminally differentiated effector memory CD45RA+ cells. Source material: naive CD8+ T cells sorted from blood. The receptors originated from a woman in her thirties in good health.

V usage is TRBV4-1 and J usage is TRBJ2-7, with D tentatively TRBD1 or TRBD2 (5 bases each). This CDR3 is 16 amino acids long. CDR1 and CDR2 (germline): MGHRA, YSYEKL. The V gene lost 1 base and the J gene lost 1 base, with 14 bases spanning the gap. In DNA, the CDR3 is TGCGCCAGCAGCCAAGGTTCAGGGTGGGGGTCCTACGAGCAGTACTTC. It codes for CASSQGSGWGSYEQYF.

This clone was recorded only once. The chain is built from TRBV10-2 and TRBJ1-3, with 8 bases aligning to TRBD1. Trimming cost V 6 bases and J 2 bases; bases outside gene matches: 6. The CDR3 is made up of 15 amino acids. Germline V CDR1 and CDR2: WSHSY, SAAADI. The CDR3 DNA reads as TGCGCCAGCAGATCGGACAGGGCCACTGGAAACACCATATATTTT. This encodes CASRSDRATGNTIYF.

J is TRBJ2-7 and V is TRBV4-1, with TRBD2 matching 7 bases. V shed 0 bases and J 3 bases; nucleotides not matched to a gene: 2. The CDR3 sequence is 14 residues long. The germline V gene encodes CDR1 MGHRA and CDR2 YSYEKL. In nucleotides, the CDR3 is TGCGCCAGCAGCCAAGATACGGGAGGCTACGAGCAGTACTTC. This encodes CASSQDTGGYEQYF.

The gene calls are TRBV21-1 and TRBJ2-6; the table's D call TRBD1 went unverified against the DNA. TRBV21-1 is termed a pseudogene. This CDR3 has 13 amino acids. The CDR3 DNA reads TGTGCCACCCATGTCTCTGGGGCCAACGTCCTGACTTTC. It codes for CATHVSGANVLTF.

The chain links TRBV27 to TRBJ2-1; the match to TRBD2 covers 7 bases. CDR1 is MNHEY, CDR2 SMNVEV, per germline (reference sequence). There are 16 residues in the CDR3. Germline trimming cut 5 bases from V and 3 bases from J; bases unmatched to any gene: 10. The CDR3 loop is CASSRVVASGYNEQFF. For the CDR3, the DNA is TGTGCCAGCAGTCGAGTCGTCGCTAGCGGCTACAATGAGCAGTTCTTC.

The V and J genes are TRBV28 and TRBJ2-7, with 9 bases that match TRBD2. This CDR3 contains 14 residues. J lost 5 bases, V lost 5 bases, and 7 bases had no gene match. The germline CDR1 and CDR2 sequences are MDHEN and SYDVKM. The CDR3 here is CASSEEREVDEQYF. CDR3 DNA sequence: TGTGCCAGCAGTGAGGAGCGGGAGGTAGACGAGCAGTACTTC. The whole variable domain, filled in from reference TRBV28 and TRBJ2-7, reads DVKVTQSSRYLVKRTGEKVFLECVQDMDHENMFWYRQDPGLGLRLIYFSYDVKMKEKGDIPEGYSVSREKKERFSLILESASTNQTSMYLCASSEEREVDEQYFGPGTRLTVT.

This clone was found once. The rearrangement joins TRBV4-1 to TRBJ1-2; no reliable D call. Trimming shortened V by 5 bases and J by 6 bases, and 13 bases separated the two germline ends. Looked up from germline, CDR1 is MGHRA and CDR2 is YSYEKL. The CDR3 is made up of 13 amino acids. The CDR3 bases are TGCGCCAGCAGCTCCAGAAAAGGCGATGGCTACACCTTC. Translated: CASSSRKGDGYTF.

This clone was picked up a small number of times. This chain connects TRBV27 to TRBJ2-1, with TRBD2 matching over 13 bases. The CDR3 runs 14 residues. The germline gives CDR1 MNHEY, CDR2 SMNVEV (reference sequence). Trimming at V came to 6 bases and at J to 7 bases, leaving 3 bases not matched to a gene. The chain's CDR3 is CASRLAGGPNEQFF. CDR3 sequence (DNA): TGTGCCAGCAGACTAGCGGGAGGGCCAAATGAGCAGTTCTTC.

The genes are TRBV4-1 and TRBJ2-7, with TRBD1 identical over 9 bases. CDR3 size: 15 residues. V gave up 3 bases and J gave up 2 bases; unmatched junction bases: 5. The germline V gene encodes CDR1 MGHRA and CDR2 YSYEKL. The CDR3 DNA reads as TGCGCCAGCAGCCAGATACAGGGGGCCCCCTACGAGCAGTACTTC. It encodes CASSQIQGAPYEQYF.

The chain is built from TRBV6-1 and TRBJ2-5; D unresolved. The V gene's germline CDR1 is MNHNS and CDR2 SASEGT. There are 16 residues in the CDR3. The V end lost 2 bases, the J end lost 5 bases, and 18 bases lay between the germline ends. CDR3 amino acids: CASSENPKIYGETQYF. The CDR3 nucleotides read TGTGCCAGCAGTGAAAATCCGAAGATATACGGGGAGACCCAGTACTTC.

This rearrangement joins TRBV4-1 to TRBJ2-1; D uncertain. Trimming took off 0 bases at V and 7 bases at J, with 4 bases between the two ends. Germline V lookup: CDR1 MGHRA, CDR2 YSYEKL. The CDR3 consists of 12 residues. The CDR3 protein is CASSQDMNEQFF. CDR3 DNA sequence: TGCGCCAGCAGCCAAGATATGAATGAGCAGTTCTTC.

J is TRBJ2-1 and V is TRBV4-2, with 13 bases identical to TRBD2. J lost 6 bases, V lost 1 base, and 3 bases had no gene match. Per germline, CDR1 LGHNA and CDR2 YNFKEQ. The CDR3 is made up of 16 amino acids. The CDR3 DNA is TGTGCCAGCAGCCAAGTGGGACTAGCGGGGCTCAATGAGCAGTTCTTC. It codes for CASSQVGLAGLNEQFF.

V and J are TRBV2 and TRBJ1-1; D possibly corresponds to TRBD1 (5 bases). This CDR3 has 14 residues. The V gene's germline CDR1 is SNHLY and CDR2 FYNNEI. The germline V and J ends were trimmed by 3 bases and 8 bases, with 16 bases remaining between them. The CDR3 DNA follows: TGTGCCAGCAGTGACCGGGACGGCAGATCCGAAGCTTTCTTT. This translates into CASSDRDGRSEAFF. The variable domain in full, completed from reference TRBV2 and TRBJ1-1, reads EPEVTQTPSHQVTQMGQEVILRCVPISNHLYFYWYRQILGQKVEFLVSFYNNEISEKSEIFDDQFSVERPDGSNFTLKIRSTKLEDSAMYFCASSDRDGRSEAFFGQGTRLTVV.

The genes are TRBV2 and TRBJ1-1; D remains unclear. Trimming left V 7 bases short and J 3 bases short, with 6 bases between. Germline values: CDR1 SNHLY, CDR2 FYNNEI. The CDR3 runs 11 residues. The CDR3 protein is CASTRDTEAFF. The CDR3 nucleotides are TGTGCCAGCACGAGAGACACTGAAGCTTTCTTT.

The chain links TRBV13 to TRBJ2-7, with D uncertain. The germline gives CDR1 PRHDT, CDR2 FYEKMQ (reference sequence). This CDR3 comprises 15 residues. The V end lost 0 bases, the J end lost 3 bases, and 12 bases lay between the germline ends. The CDR3 DNA sequence: TGTGCCAGCAGCTTAGGTCCGGGTCCCAGCTACGAGCAGTACTTC. Its protein product is CASSLGPGPSYEQYF.